This entry describes one T cell receptor beta chain. What this receptor recognizes is not known. Per-nucleotide qualities are absent, and no much larger clonotype sits a single base away. The germline V gene gives CDR1 as SGHDT and CDR2 as YYEEEE. Relative to germline, V is 0 bases shorter and J is 1 base shorter, with 8 bases between their ends. Reading from cysteine to phenylalanine, the CDR3 counts 16 amino acids. Here the CDR3 DNA is all that survives: 48 bases in frame from base 1. Each collaborating institution followed its own protocols to collect whole blood in K2EDTA tubes. For TCRbeta analysis, collaborators shipped samples in one of three forms: frozen whole blood, isolated PBMCs, or DNA extracted from either of those sample types. The immunoSEQ Assay, a bias-controlled multiplex PCR, was used to amplify TCRbeta CDR3 regions from genomic DNA. Per the original workflow: The number of nucleated cells in each sample was estimated by amplification of reference gene primers within the assay. To quantify the absolute abundance of each unique TCRbeta CDR3 rearrangement, sequence reads were collapsed and filtered. For each sample, productive Simpson clonality was calculated by taking the square root of Simpson's diversity index across productive rearrangements. Not all clones reach the TCRdb copy of this immuneACCESS table, which keeps in-frame sequences only. Checked studies attribute under half of the gap to unresolved V genes and leave the rest unexplained. V and J calls and clone size are as listed in that table; D and trimming were resolved from the DNA. In all, the sample holds about 68,000 clones, and 86% of those were seen once. Roughly 8.7% of the sample is in the top ten clones.

This entry comes from a study of blood T cell repertoires in COVID-19 (dated by TCRdb to the early 2020s). About the investigation overall: The collaborator samples originated in the United States, Italy and Spain and spanned the acute and convalescent phases of COVID-19. The samples were drawn from the first 160 participants of the ongoing ImmuneRACE study and from some 1,300 subjects provided by 6 global collaborators. The prospective study material was composed of cDNA or gDNA derived from T cells, B-cell-depleted T cells, or PBMCs. The repertoires were released in a freely available public database intended as a resource for research on the immune response to SARS-CoV-2. Nearly every sample came with metadata listing a de-identified subject ID, COVID-19 status, age in years and sex. The dataset comprised deeply sampled blood TCRbeta repertoires from subjects exposed to, actively infected with, or recovered from COVID-19. Where available, HLA class I and class II types were taken from metadata supplied by the sample provider and were not determined by assay-based typing.

Study-level results and caveats: The quantity of clinical and demographic metadata differed by source and by participant and was supplied without curation.

The chain links TRBV5-6 with TRBJ1-6; possibly the D gene is TRBD1, per 5 matching bases. This receptor was identified in a man aged 25 to 45 with acute or convalescent COVID-19. The sample consisted of peripheral blood. The encoded CDR3 is CASSLAGGSYNSPLHF. The nucleotide sequence reads as follows: TGTGCCAGCAGCTTGGCCGGGGGATCCTATAATTCACCCCTCCACTTT.